Listed below are T cell receptor beta chains from one sample, sequenced in a study of cytomegalovirus exposure and HLA in healthy donors. Libraries were prepared by immunoSEQ multiplex PCR; TCRdb keeps only in-frame clonotypes and omits some of them. The sample lists over 150,000 clones, 75% to 85% occurring once. Specimen: PBMCs. These TCRs come from a man younger than 40 in good health and CMV-seronegative. The CDR3 runs from the conserved cysteine through the conserved F or W. Fields, in order: clone size, D gene, V gene, J gene, CDR3 DNA, CDR3 protein. The D gene is left open where the match is weak. Size is stated for part of the rows, as once, few or many counts, or as a class when the clone is expanded.

size: NA; D: NA; V: TRBV6-1; J: TRBJ2-1; DNA: TGTGCCAGCTGCCAGATCCTCGGAAGGAGAAATGAGCAGTTCTTC; CDR3: CASCQILGRRNEQFF
size: NA; D: TRBD2; V: TRBV5-1; J: TRBJ2-2; DNA: TGCGCCAGCAGTTATAGCGGGGGTTCCACCGGGGAGCTGTTTTTT; CDR3: CASSYSGGSTGELFF
size: few; D: TRBD1; V: TRBV6-5; J: TRBJ2-7; DNA: TGTGCCAGCCAAACAGGGGCCCACGAGCAGTACTTC; CDR3: CASQTGAHEQYF
size: once; D: TRBD2; V: TRBV5-4; J: TRBJ2-6; DNA: TGTGCCAGCAGCGTGGGACTAGCGGGGGCCCCCTCTGGGGCCAACGTCCTGACTTTC; CDR3: CASSVGLAGAPSGANVLTF
size: NA; D: TRBD2; V: TRBV10-3; J: TRBJ2-7; DNA: TGTGCCATCAGTGAGCGAGAACTAGCGCTGTACGAGCAGTACTTC; CDR3: CAISERELALYEQYF
size: few; D: NA; V: TRBV6-5; J: TRBJ1-2; DNA: TGTGCCAGCAGTTTGTCTATTGTGAACTATGGCTACACCTTC; CDR3: CASSLSIVNYGYTF
size: once; D: NA; V: TRBV7-6; J: TRBJ2-7; DNA: TGTGCCAGCAGCTTCGGGAGTTCCGAGTACGAGCAGTACTTC; CDR3: CASSFGSSEYEQYF
size: once; D: TRBD2; V: TRBV19; J: TRBJ2-7; DNA: TGTGCCAGTAGTTCGCGGGTAGCGGGGGACTACGAGCAGTACTTC; CDR3: CASSSRVAGDYEQYF
size: NA; D: NA; V: TRBV28; J: TRBJ1-3; DNA: TGTGCCAGCAGTTTAGCCAGCGACCCTAGAAACACCATATATTTT; CDR3: CASSLASDPRNTIYF
size: NA; D: NA; V: TRBV2; J: TRBJ1-4; DNA: TGTGCCAGCAGTTGGACGGGAGTAAATGAAAAACTGTTTTTT; CDR3: CASSWTGVNEKLFF
size: NA; D: TRBD2; V: TRBV28; J: TRBJ2-7; DNA: TGTGCCAGCAGCCCTTTCGGACTAGCGGGAGCCTACGAGCAGTACTTC; CDR3: CASSPFGLAGAYEQYF
size: NA; D: TRBD2; V: TRBV30; J: TRBJ2-5; DNA: TGTGCCTGGAGTGTATGGACTAGCGGGGGAAAGACCCAGTACTTC; CDR3: CAWSVWTSGGKTQYF
size: NA; D: TRBD1; V: TRBV28; J: TRBJ2-2; DNA: TGTGCCAGCAGTCGACAGGGGGGGACCGGGGAGCTGTTTTTT; CDR3: CASSRQGGTGELFF
size: NA; D: NA; V: TRBV7-9; J: TRBJ2-1; DNA: TGTGCCAGCAGCTTAGTAGACAGCCTCTACAATGAGCAGTTCTTC; CDR3: CASSLVDSLYNEQFF
size: NA; D: TRBD1; V: TRBV10-3; J: TRBJ2-1; DNA: TGTGCCACAGGGGGCCTCAATGAGCAGTTCTTC; CDR3: CATGGLNEQFF
size: NA; D: TRBD1; V: TRBV6-6; J: TRBJ2-6; DNA: TGTGCCAGCAGCCGTGCACAGGGGTCTGGGGCCAACGTCCTGACTTTC; CDR3: CASSRAQGSGANVLTF
size: NA; D: NA; V: TRBV11-2; J: TRBJ2-7; DNA: TGTGCCAGCAGCATACCGGGACTTCCCTACGAGCAGTACTTC; CDR3: CASSIPGLPYEQYF
size: few; D: NA; V: TRBV6-6; J: TRBJ2-7; DNA: TGTGCCAGCAGTTACTCTACAGACCCAACCTACGAGCAGTACTTC; CDR3: CASSYSTDPTYEQYF
size: NA; D: TRBD1; V: TRBV7-2; J: TRBJ1-1; DNA: TGTGCCAGCAGCGTAACAGGGGGTAGTATCTACGCTGAAGCTTTCTTT; CDR3: CASSVTGGSIYAEAFF
size: few; D: NA; V: TRBV6-1; J: TRBJ1-6; DNA: TGTGCCTCGGGGCAGGGGCCACCCCTCCACTTT; CDR3: CASGQGPPLHF
size: NA; D: TRBD1; V: TRBV6-1; J: TRBJ1-1; DNA: TGTGCCGCTTACTCACAGGGGGGGGGCCTTATTGAAGCTTTCTTT; CDR3: CAAYSQGGGLIEAFF
size: NA; D: TRBD1; V: TRBV11-2; J: TRBJ1-1; DNA: TGTGCCAGCAGCTTAGGACAGGGGAACACTGAAGCTTTCTTT; CDR3: CASSLGQGNTEAFF
size: NA; D: NA; V: TRBV28; J: TRBJ1-4; DNA: TGTGCCAGCAGTCCCGGGGAGGGAGCTAATGAAAAACTGTTTTTT; CDR3: CASSPGEGANEKLFF
size: once; D: NA; V: TRBV29-1; J: TRBJ2-3; DNA: TGCAGCGTTGTCTTTTCGGATACGCAGTATTTT; CDR3: CSVVFSDTQYF
size: NA; D: NA; V: TRBV27; J: TRBJ1-5; DNA: TGTGCCAGCAGTTTCCGTCAGGGCCGGAATCAGCCCCAGCATTTT; CDR3: CASSFRQGRNQPQHF
size: NA; D: NA; V: TRBV19; J: TRBJ1-2; DNA: TGTGCCAGTAGTATCGACAGATCAGCTTCCTATGGCTACACCTTC; CDR3: CASSIDRSASYGYTF
size: NA; D: NA; V: TRBV7-9; J: TRBJ1-4; DNA: TGTGCCAGCAGCTTAGATAACAGGGAAAATGAAAAACTGTTTTTT; CDR3: CASSLDNRENEKLFF
size: NA; D: TRBD1; V: TRBV9; J: TRBJ1-4; DNA: TGTGCCAGCAGCGCCCGACAGGGAGGAAAACTGTTTTTT; CDR3: CASSARQGGKLFF
size: NA; D: TRBD1; V: TRBV2; J: TRBJ1-3; DNA: TGTGCCAGCAGAACGGACAGGGCATCTGGAAACACCATATATTTT; CDR3: CASRTDRASGNTIYF
size: NA; D: TRBD1; V: TRBV9; J: TRBJ1-2; DNA: TGTGCCAGCAGCTTCCTCGTCCCAGGGGGCGACTATGGCTACACCTTC; CDR3: CASSFLVPGGDYGYTF
size: NA; D: TRBD1; V: TRBV30; J: TRBJ1-6; DNA: TGTGCCTGGACCCAGGGGGACCGGCCCTATAATTCACCCCTCCACTTT; CDR3: CAWTQGDRPYNSPLHF
size: NA; D: NA; V: TRBV6-6; J: TRBJ1-3; DNA: TGTGCCAGCACGACCGGGACTGCTGGAAACACCATATATTTT; CDR3: CASTTGTAGNTIYF
size: NA; D: NA; V: TRBV18; J: TRBJ2-3; DNA: TGTGCCAGCTCACCGGCTCGGAGGGCCGACACAGATACGCAGTATTTT; CDR3: CASSPARRADTDTQYF
size: few; D: NA; V: TRBV7-2; J: TRBJ2-7; DNA: TGTGCCAGCAGCTTAGTAACAGCTTTCGAGCAGTACTTC; CDR3: CASSLVTAFEQYF
size: NA; D: TRBD1; V: TRBV30; J: TRBJ2-3; DNA: TGTGCCTGGACCCAAGGGGACAGCGATACGCAGTATTTT; CDR3: CAWTQGDSDTQYF
size: once; D: TRBD1; V: TRBV7-3; J: TRBJ1-5; DNA: TGTGCCAGCAGCTTAAGCGACAGGGGAAGCAATCAGCCCCAGCATTTT; CDR3: CASSLSDRGSNQPQHF
size: NA; D: NA; V: TRBV12-5; J: TRBJ2-3; DNA: TGTGCTAGTGGTTTTTCCTTATCAGATACGCAGTATTTT; CDR3: CASGFSLSDTQYF
size: NA; D: TRBD1; V: TRBV2; J: TRBJ1-1; DNA: TGTGCCAGCAGTGGCGGGGACAGCTCGAACACTGAAGCTTTCTTT; CDR3: CASSGGDSSNTEAFF
size: NA; D: NA; V: TRBV19; J: TRBJ1-3; DNA: TGTGCCAGCTCGCAGGGTTCGGAGTTTAGAAACACCATATATTTT; CDR3: CASSQGSEFRNTIYF